This T cell receptor (beta chain) was sequenced during a study of vaccination and CD4 T cells after COVID-19. The wider study: Four females and six males made up the convalescents, two of whom were Hispanic. Samples after vaccination came a median approximately 70 days past dose two, ranging 14 to 241. Overlapping spike peptides from SARS-CoV-2, HCoV-NL63, HCoV-OC43 and HCoV-229E served to stimulate the cells. Study-level findings and limits: The authors studied relatively few convalescent patients and analyzed no early post-infection timepoints.

This clonotype was picked up a small number of times. No antigen is known for it. The treatment was: roughly 10-day PBMC culture with coronavirus spike peptide pools or control peptides (ViraFEST assay). An Oncomine TCR Beta short-read assay was used to sequence the DNA from cultured CD4+ T cells. Each CDR3 protein is one row after TCRdb ran MiXCR on the PCR reads. The table shows approximately 15,000 distinct CDR3 sequences, with about two fifths occurring only once. CDR3 length: 13 residues. V shed 6 bases and J shed 5 bases, with 14 bases lying between them. Germline-derived CDR1 and CDR2 are MNHNS and SASEGT.

Sequenced input: CD4+ T cells from blood, cultured in vitro. This TCR came from a human donor who had recovered from COVID-19. The rearrangement links TRBV6-1 to TRBJ2-7, with D perhaps TRBD1 (5 bases). The chain's CDR3 is CASSRRGANEQYF. The CDR3, as DNA: TGTGCCAGCAGCCGCCGTGGGGCGAACGAGCAGTACTTC.